Each of the 26 T cell receptor beta chains below was sequenced from the same sample in a study of OX40 agonist ivuxolimab in advanced cancers. The library was obtained by the immunoSEQ multiplex PCR assay. In TCRdb, the immuneACCESS table is reduced to in-frame sequences with V and J assigned. These tables do not hold every clone; where another copy was compared, an unresolved V gene accounts for under half, and the others remain unexplained. This sample gives tens of thousands of clones in total; 75% to 90% of them show up just once. The ten top clones hold about 0.4% of the sample. Sequences were derived from CD4+ or CD8+ T cells sorted from blood, sampled in a trial of the OX40 agonist ivuxolimab. These receptors were collected from an adult with an advanced solid tumor such as melanoma, head and neck, liver or kidney cancer.

This clone was observed once. The gene calls are TRBV7-3 and TRBJ2-1; D ambiguous. V lost 0 bases and J lost 7, with 7 bases in between. Germline CDR1 SGHTA, CDR2 FQGTGA. CDR3 length: 13 residues. As DNA, the CDR3 is TGTGCCAGCAGCTTAACGTTTACTAATGAGCAGTTCTTC. Protein sequence: CASSLTFTNEQFF.

The rearrangement uses TRBV28 and TRBJ1-1; D remains unclear. With 10 bases removed from V and 4 bases from J, the gap between germline ends came to 10 bases. Germline V gene sequence: CDR1 MDHEN, CDR2 SYDVKM. The CDR3 runs to 11 residues. CDR3 protein: CATTRTTEAFF. CDR3 DNA: TGTGCCACAACGAGGACCACTGAAGCTTTCTTT. The full variable domain, rest sourced from reference TRBV28 and TRBJ1-1, is DVKVTQSSRYLVKRTGEKVFLECVQDMDHENMFWYRQDPGLGLRLIYFSYDVKMKEKGDIPEGYSVSREKKERFSLILESASTNQTSMYLCATTRTTEAFFGQGTRLTVV.

The chain is built from TRBV19 and TRBJ2-2; no clear D gene. The CDR3 runs to 14 residues. V lost 1 base and J lost 3, with 6 bases in between. Germline lookup yields CDR1 LNHDA and CDR2 SQIVND (reference sequence). The CDR3 protein is CASSIVLYTGELFF. As DNA, the CDR3 is TGTGCCAGTAGTATAGTGCTGTACACCGGGGAGCTGTTTTTT. The full variable domain, with the rest looked up from reference TRBV19 and TRBJ2-2, is DGGITQSPKYLFRKEGQNVTLSCEQNLNHDAMYWYRQDPGQGLRLIYYSQIVNDFQKGDIAEGYSVSREKKESFPLTVTSAQKNPTAFYLCASSIVLYTGELFFGEGSRLTVL.

This rearrangement joins TRBV7-2 to TRBJ1-1, with no clear D. Per the germline V gene, CDR1 is SGHTA and CDR2 is FQGNSA. This CDR3 contains 13 residues. Between the trimmed V and J ends, which lost 2 bases and 7 bases, there was a span of 11 bases. CDR3 bases: TGTGCCAGCAGCTTAACTTCCCGGCTTGAAGCTTTCTTT. It codes for CASSLTSRLEAFF.

The chain links TRBV2 to TRBJ2-3; 9 positions agree with TRBD2. The V segment lost 6 bases and the J segment 2 bases; nucleotides outside the gene matches: 12. Per the germline V gene, CDR1 is SNHLY and CDR2 is FYNNEI. This CDR3 region has 17 residues. The CDR3 sequence: CASRETRTSAYTDTQYF. The CDR3 nucleotides read TGTGCCAGCAGAGAGACGAGGACTAGCGCCTACACAGATACGCAGTATTTT.

The chain uses TRBV2 and TRBJ2-5; tentatively, D is TRBD2 (6 bases). The germline gives CDR1 SNHLY, CDR2 FYNNEI. The V and J ends lost 2 bases and 4 bases respectively, with 14 bases between them. The CDR3 totals 15 residues. As DNA, the CDR3 is TGTGCCAGCAGTGAAAACAGAGCCGGGGGAGAGACCCAGTACTTC. Translation gives CASSENRAGGETQYF.

This clone has more than one count but fewer than ten. The chain couples TRBV2 to TRBJ1-4; D unclear. Trimming removed 5 bases from V and 8 bases from J, with 6 bases in between. Looked up from germline, CDR1 is SNHLY and CDR2 is FYNNEI. CDR3 length: 11 residues. The CDR3 loop reads CASSLREKLFF. The CDR3 nucleotides are TGTGCCAGCAGTCTTCGGGAAAAACTGTTTTTT. The full variable domain, completed using reference TRBV2 and TRBJ1-4, is EPEVTQTPSHQVTQMGQEVILRCVPISNHLYFYWYRQILGQKVEFLVSFYNNEISEKSEIFDDQFSVERPDGSNFTLKIRSTKLEDSAMYFCASSLREKLFFGSGTQLSVL.

The genes are TRBV5-1 and TRBJ2-2; 9 nucleotides line up with TRBD1. The CDR3 is 18 residues long. Germline CDR1 SGHRS, CDR2 YFSETQ. V shed 1 base, J shed 5 bases, and the junction held 12 bases outside the gene matches. The CDR3 sequence is CASSLSGSGQGGTGELFF. The CDR3 bases are TGCGCCAGCAGCTTGTCGGGGTCGGGACAGGGTGGAACCGGGGAGCTGTTTTTT.

The rearrangement links TRBV9 to TRBJ2-7; 9 bases map to TRBD1. Trimming at V came to 4 bases and at J to 6 bases, leaving 17 bases not matched to a gene. This CDR3 comprises 17 residues. Germline CDR1 SGDLS, CDR2 YYNGEE. The CDR3 here is CASSTYRGRWLSVEQYF. CDR3 DNA: TGTGCCAGCAGCACATACAGGGGGCGCTGGCTATCGGTCGAGCAGTACTTC.

CDR3 sequence (DNA): TGTGCCAGCACCCAGGGGAACTATGGCTACACCTTC. Protein: CASTQGNYGYTF. The V call is TRBV6-5, the J call TRBJ1-2, with D possibly matching TRBD1 (6 bases). CDR3 length: 12 amino acids. V was shortened by 7 bases and J by 2 bases, with 8 bases between the two germline ends. Germline V gene data show CDR1 as MNHEY and CDR2 as SVGAGI.

This clone appeared once. The V and J genes are TRBV6-5 and TRBJ1-5, with D hard to call. The CDR3 length is 14 residues. V shed 0 bases and J shed 1 base, with 4 bases lying between them. The germline V gene encodes CDR1 MNHEY and CDR2 SVGAGI. The CDR3 DNA is TGTGCCAGCAGTTACTCGACGAGCAATCAGCCCCAGCATTTT. It yields the protein CASSYSTSNQPQHF.

J is TRBJ1-3 and V is TRBV5-4; D is ambiguous. Germline lookup yields CDR1 SGHNT and CDR2 YYREEE (reference sequence). V lost 2 bases and J lost 0, with 9 bases in between. The CDR3 is made up of 15 amino acids. The CDR3 spells CASSLGTGSGNTIYF. CDR3 DNA: TGTGCCAGCAGCTTAGGCACTGGCTCTGGAAACACCATATATTTT.

This clone was seen a handful of times. The gene calls are TRBV18 and TRBJ1-5; TRBD1 agrees at 8 bases. The CDR3 contains 14 residues. The J segment lost 9 bases and the V segment lost 4 bases, leaving 8 bases of the junction unmatched. The germline gives CDR1 KGHSH, CDR2 LQKENI. CDR3 sequence (DNA): TGTGCCAGCTCACAAGGACAGGGTACGAGGCCCCAGCATTTT. Residues: CASSQGQGTRPQHF.

This clone was seen only a few times. The sample contains more than one DNA sequence encoding this CDR3. The chain has TRBV18 and TRBJ2-5; 9 bases match TRBD1. The CDR3 consists of 13 residues. The germline CDR1 and CDR2 sequences are KGHSH and LQKENI. The V segment lost 2 bases and the J segment 5 bases; nucleotides outside the gene matches: 0. CDR3 amino acids: CASSPGQGETQYF. As DNA, the CDR3 is TGTGCCAGCTCACCAGGACAGGGGGAGACCCAGTACTTC.

This clone was counted between two and nine times. The V and J genes are TRBV10-2 and TRBJ2-5; D may be TRBD1 (6 bases). Germline V CDR1 and CDR2: WSHSY, SAAADI. Trimming stripped 4 bases from V and 5 bases from J, with 14 bases between. The CDR3 covers 14 residues. This CDR3 reads CASSVQRGSETQYF. The CDR3 DNA sequence: TGCGCCAGCAGTGTCCAAAGGGGGTCGGAGACCCAGTACTTC.

The rearrangement links TRBV5-5 to TRBJ1-5; 9 positions agree with TRBD1. The CDR3 is 14 residues long. Germline lookup yields CDR1 SGHKS and CDR2 YYEKEE (reference sequence). Trimming took 3 bases from V and 5 from J; bases not matched to a gene: 3. CDR3 sequence reads: CASSSGTGYQPQHF. The CDR3 nucleotides read TGTGCCAGCAGCTCCGGGACAGGGTATCAGCCCCAGCATTTT.

The J gene is TRBJ2-7, the V gene TRBV18; D gene ambiguous. In germline, CDR1 is KGHSH, CDR2 LQKENI. This CDR3 spans 15 amino acids. V was trimmed by 5 bases and J by 2 bases, leaving 16 bases between them. DNA of the CDR3: TGTGCCAGCTCAATCTCTGGGCTTATGGCCTACGAGCAGTACTTC. Its protein product is CASSISGLMAYEQYF.

This chain links TRBV7-9 with TRBJ1-1; D is unclear. V lost 5 bases and J 6 bases, leaving 10 bases between the germline ends. The CDR3 is made up of 12 amino acids. CDR1 is SEHNR and CDR2 is FQNEAQ in the germline V gene (reference sequence). CDR3 sequence (DNA): TGTGCCAGCAGCCTGACCCTCTCTGAAGCTTTCTTT. Protein: CASSLTLSEAFF.

This clone is a singleton in its sample. V is TRBV18 and J is TRBJ1-1; no clear D gene. This CDR3 is 13 amino acids long. Germline lookup yields CDR1 KGHSH and CDR2 LQKENI. V lost 4 bases and J lost 1, with 7 bases in between. The CDR3 loop is CASSQDGNTEAFF. In nucleotides, the CDR3 is TGTGCCAGCTCACAGGACGGGAACACTGAAGCTTTCTTT.

This clone was seen only a few times. The V call is TRBV28, the J call TRBJ1-2, with 7 bases identical to TRBD1. CDR1 and CDR2 (germline): MDHEN, SYDVKM. This CDR3 is built from 15 residues. Trimming took 4 bases from V and 4 from J; bases not matched to a gene: 9. The CDR3: CASSSPKRGLYGYTF. The CDR3 region has the DNA TGTGCCAGCAGTTCCCCAAAAAGGGGGCTCTATGGCTACACCTTC.

The V call is TRBV6-5, the J call TRBJ2-7; 13 nucleotides match TRBD2. This CDR3 spans 15 amino acids. Germline loops: CDR1 MNHEY, CDR2 SVGAGI. The DNA for the CDR3 is TGTGCCATCAGTTACACTAGCGGGGGGGCCTACGAGCAGTACGTC. It codes for CAISYTSGGAYEQYV.

The V call is TRBV9, the J call TRBJ1-2, with 8 bases lining up with TRBD1. Per germline, CDR1 SGDLS and CDR2 YYNGEE. The CDR3 sequence is 14 residues long. The junction had 2 bases not matched to a gene; V was cut back by 0 bases and J by 4 bases. The CDR3 region has the DNA TGTGCCAGCAGCGTAGCAGGACAGGGCTATGGCTACACCTTC. Protein: CASSVAGQGYGYTF. The full variable domain, with the rest looked up from reference TRBV9 and TRBJ1-2, is DSGVTQTPKHLITATGQRVTLRCSPRSGDLSVYWYQQSLDQGLQFLIQYYNGEERAKGNILERFSAQQFPDLHSELNLSSLELGDSALYFCASSVAGQGYGYTFGSGTRLTVV.

The chain joins TRBV5-6 to TRBJ2-1, with a weak D call TRBD2 (5 bases). Germline-derived CDR1 and CDR2 are SGHDT and YYEEEE. V lost 0 bases to trimming and J lost 0 bases, with 10 bases between them. The CDR3 is made up of 16 amino acids. The CDR3 protein is CASSLVGVSSYNEQFF. CDR3 DNA: TGTGCCAGCAGCTTGGTCGGGGTAAGCTCCTACAATGAGCAGTTCTTC.

The chain couples TRBV11-2 to TRBJ1-5, with D unclear. The CDR3 has 14 residues. V gave up 4 bases and J gave up 8 bases, with 15 bases separating them. Germline CDR1 is SGHAT and CDR2 is FQNNGV. The CDR3 region has the DNA TGTGCCAGCAGCTACGGTACTCTATCGGAGCCCCAGCATTTT. It is translated as CASSYGTLSEPQHF.

The chain uses TRBV14 and TRBJ1-1, with TRBD1 matching 10 bases. Trimming cost V 3 bases and J 5 bases; bases outside gene matches: 6. The CDR3 is 15 residues long. Per the germline V gene, CDR1 is SGHDN and CDR2 is FVKESK. In DNA form, the CDR3 reads TGTGCCAGCAGCCACCTGACAGGGGGCGCGACTGAAGCTTTCTTT. Translation: CASSHLTGGATEAFF.

The chain combines TRBV6-1 with TRBJ1-2; the match to TRBD1 covers 7 bases. V dropped 6 bases and J dropped 4; count of bases not matched to a gene: 11. Germline CDR1 MNHNS, CDR2 SASEGT. This CDR3 is built from 15 residues. The CDR3 protein is CASSRGTEGGYGYTF. CDR3 coding DNA: TGTGCCAGCAGCCGAGGGACAGAAGGGGGCTATGGCTACACCTTC.